This TCR beta chain was sequenced in a study of blood T cell repertoires in COVID-19. Study information: Sample material is recorded as cDNA or gDNA derived from T cells, B-cell-depleted T cells, or PBMCs.

Profiling relied on immunoSEQ multiplex PCR, and the TCRdb table lists in-frame clones only, not all of them. The sample holds 110,000 or so clones; about 84% are singletons and the top ten take 3.9%. V shed 12 bases and J 0 bases; nucleotides not matched to a gene: 7. This CDR3 region has 14 residues. The germline CDR1 and CDR2 sequences are KGHDR and SFDVKD. The sequenced material came from peripheral blood. The TCR sequence derives from a man aged 55 to 70 with acute or convalescent COVID-19. The rearrangement joins TRBV24-1 to TRBJ2-3; 8 nucleotides line up with TRBD2. The CDR3 DNA reads TGTGCCGTAGCCTTAGCGGGGAGCACAGATACGCAGTATTTT. It specifies CAVALAGSTDTQYF.